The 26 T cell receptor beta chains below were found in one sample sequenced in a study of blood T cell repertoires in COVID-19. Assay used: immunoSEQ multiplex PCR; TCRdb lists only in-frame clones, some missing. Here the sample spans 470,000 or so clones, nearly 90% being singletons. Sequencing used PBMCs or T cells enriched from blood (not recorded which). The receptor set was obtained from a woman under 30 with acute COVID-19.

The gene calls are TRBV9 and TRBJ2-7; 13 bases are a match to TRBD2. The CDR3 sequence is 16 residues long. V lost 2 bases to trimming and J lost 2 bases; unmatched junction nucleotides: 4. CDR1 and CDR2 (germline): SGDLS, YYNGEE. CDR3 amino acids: CASSVEGLAGTYEQYF. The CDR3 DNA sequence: TGTGCCAGCAGCGTGGAGGGACTAGCGGGAACCTACGAGCAGTACTTC. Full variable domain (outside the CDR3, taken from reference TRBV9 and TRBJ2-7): DSGVTQTPKHLITATGQRVTLRCSPRSGDLSVYWYQQSLDQGLQFLIQYYNGEERAKGNILERFSAQQFPDLHSELNLSSLELGDSALYFCASSVEGLAGTYEQYFGPGTRLTVT.

CDR3 loop: CASSSATNEKLFF. The DNA of the CDR3 is TGTGCCAGCAGTTCCGCAACTAATGAAAAACTGTTTTTT. The rearrangement uses TRBV6-2 or TRBV6-3 and TRBJ1-4; the D is unclear. CDR3 size: 13 residues. Germline CDR1 and CDR2: MNHEY and SVGEGT. V was trimmed by 4 bases and J by 0 bases, leaving 3 bases between them.

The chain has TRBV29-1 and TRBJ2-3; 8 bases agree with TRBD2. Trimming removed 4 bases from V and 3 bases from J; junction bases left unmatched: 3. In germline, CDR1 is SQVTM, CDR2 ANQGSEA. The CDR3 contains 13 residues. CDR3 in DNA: TGCAGCGTTGGGCAGCGGGGGACAGATACGCAGTATTTT. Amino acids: CSVGQRGTDTQYF.

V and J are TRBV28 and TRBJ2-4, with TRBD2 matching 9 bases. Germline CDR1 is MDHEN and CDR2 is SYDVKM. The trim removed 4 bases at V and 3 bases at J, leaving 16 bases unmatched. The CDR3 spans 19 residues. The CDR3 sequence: CASSSHDFSGSGIKNIQYF. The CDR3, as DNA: TGTGCCAGCAGTTCCCACGACTTTAGCGGGAGCGGGATCAAAAACATTCAGTACTTC.

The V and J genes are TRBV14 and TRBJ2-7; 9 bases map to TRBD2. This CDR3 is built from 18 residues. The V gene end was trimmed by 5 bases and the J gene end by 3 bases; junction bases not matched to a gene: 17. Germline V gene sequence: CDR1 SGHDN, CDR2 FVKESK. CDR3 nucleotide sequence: TGTGCCAGCAGCTCCACAAACAGGAAAACTAGCGGGTACTACGAGCAGTACTTC. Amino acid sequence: CASSSTNRKTSGYYEQYF.

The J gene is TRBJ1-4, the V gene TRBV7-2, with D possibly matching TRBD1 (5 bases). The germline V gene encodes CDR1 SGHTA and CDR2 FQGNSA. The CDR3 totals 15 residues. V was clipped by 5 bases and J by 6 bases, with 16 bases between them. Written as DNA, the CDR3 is TGTGCCAGCAGCCCCCTTAACACAGGTTATGAAAAACTGTTTTTT. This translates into CASSPLNTGYEKLFF.

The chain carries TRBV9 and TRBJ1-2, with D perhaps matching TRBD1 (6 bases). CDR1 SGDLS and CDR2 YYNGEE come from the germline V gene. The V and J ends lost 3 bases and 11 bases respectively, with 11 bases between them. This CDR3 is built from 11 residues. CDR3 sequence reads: CASSAGQFYTF. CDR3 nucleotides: TGTGCCAGCAGCGCTGGACAGTTTTACACCTTC.

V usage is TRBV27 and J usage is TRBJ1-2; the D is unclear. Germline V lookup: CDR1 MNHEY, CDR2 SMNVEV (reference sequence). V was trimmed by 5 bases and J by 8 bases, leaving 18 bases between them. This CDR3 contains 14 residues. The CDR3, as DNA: TGTGCCAGCAGTACTTCCGGGAATTTAGAGGGCTACACCTTC. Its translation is CASSTSGNLEGYTF.

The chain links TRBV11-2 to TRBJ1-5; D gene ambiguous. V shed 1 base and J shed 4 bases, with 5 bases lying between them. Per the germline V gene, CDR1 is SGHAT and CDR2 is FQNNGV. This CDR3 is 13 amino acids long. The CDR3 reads CASSLARNQPQHF. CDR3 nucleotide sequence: TGTGCCAGCAGCTTAGCCCGGAATCAGCCCCAGCATTTT.

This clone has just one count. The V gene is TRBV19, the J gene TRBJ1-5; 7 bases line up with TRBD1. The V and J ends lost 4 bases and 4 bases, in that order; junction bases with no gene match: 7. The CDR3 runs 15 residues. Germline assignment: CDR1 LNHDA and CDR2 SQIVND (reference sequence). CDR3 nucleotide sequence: TGTGCCAGTAGTACCGGGGACAGTCTTAATCAGCCCCAGCATTTT. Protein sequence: CASSTGDSLNQPQHF.

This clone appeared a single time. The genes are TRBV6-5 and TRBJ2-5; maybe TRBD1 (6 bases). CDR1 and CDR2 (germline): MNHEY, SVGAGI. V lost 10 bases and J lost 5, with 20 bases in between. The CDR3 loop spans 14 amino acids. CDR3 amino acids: CANLWDTATETQYF. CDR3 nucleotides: TGTGCCAACCTATGGGACACCGCAACGGAGACCCAGTACTTC.

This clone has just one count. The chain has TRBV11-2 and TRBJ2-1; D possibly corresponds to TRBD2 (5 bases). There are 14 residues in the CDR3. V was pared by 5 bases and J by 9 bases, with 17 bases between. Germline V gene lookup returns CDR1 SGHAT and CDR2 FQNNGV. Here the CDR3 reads CASSEQRGLGEQFF. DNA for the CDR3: TGTGCCAGCAGCGAACAGAGAGGGCTGGGTGAGCAGTTCTTC. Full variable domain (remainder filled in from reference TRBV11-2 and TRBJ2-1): EAGVAQSPRYKIIEKRQSVAFWCNPISGHATLYWYQQILGQGPKLLIQFQNNGVVDDSQLPKDRFSAERLKGVDSTLKIQPAKLEDSAVYLCASSEQRGLGEQFFGPGTRLTVL.

The CDR3 nucleotides are TGCGCCAGCAGTGAGATTGCACCTGAGGGCACTGAAGCTTTCTTT. It yields the protein CASSEIAPEGTEAFF. This rearrangement joins TRBV10-2 to TRBJ1-1; no definite D call. The CDR3 consists of 15 residues. V lost 2 bases and J 4 bases, leaving 14 bases between the germline ends. Germline CDR1 is WSHSY and CDR2 is SAAADI.

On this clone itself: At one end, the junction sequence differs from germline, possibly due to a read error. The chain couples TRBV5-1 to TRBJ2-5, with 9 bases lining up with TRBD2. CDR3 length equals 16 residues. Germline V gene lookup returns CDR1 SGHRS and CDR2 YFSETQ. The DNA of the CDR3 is TGCGCCAGCAGCTTGGGGGCGGGAGGGGACCACGAGACCCAGTACTTC. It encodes CASSLGAGGDHETQYF. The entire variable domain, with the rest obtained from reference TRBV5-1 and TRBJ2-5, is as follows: KAGVTQTPRYLIKTRGQQVTLSCSPISGHRSVSWYQQTPGQGLQFLFEYFSETQRNKGNFPGRFSGRQFSNSRSEMNVSTLELGDSALYLCASSLGAGGDHETQYFGPGTRLLVL.

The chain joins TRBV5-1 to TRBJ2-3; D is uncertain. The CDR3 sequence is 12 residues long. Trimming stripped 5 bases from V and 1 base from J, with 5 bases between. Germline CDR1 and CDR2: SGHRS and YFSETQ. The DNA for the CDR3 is TGCGCCAGCAGTCCAGGCACAGATACGCAGTATTTT. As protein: CASSPGTDTQYF.

This CDR3 is CASSPPSLTNYGYTF. The CDR3 bases are TGTGCCAGCTCACCACCGTCACTTACTAACTATGGCTACACCTTC. V gene TRBV18 combines with J gene TRBJ1-2; D unclear. This CDR3 has 15 amino acids. CDR1 and CDR2 (germline): KGHSH, LQKENI. The V end was cut by 0 bases, the J end by 0 bases, with 8 bases between.

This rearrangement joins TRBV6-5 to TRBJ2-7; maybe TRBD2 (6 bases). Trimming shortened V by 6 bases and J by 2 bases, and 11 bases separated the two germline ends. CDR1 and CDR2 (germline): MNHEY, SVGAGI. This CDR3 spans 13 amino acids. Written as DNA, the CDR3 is TGTGCCAGCAGACGGGACTCCACCTACGAGCAGTACTTC. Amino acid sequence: CASRRDSTYEQYF.

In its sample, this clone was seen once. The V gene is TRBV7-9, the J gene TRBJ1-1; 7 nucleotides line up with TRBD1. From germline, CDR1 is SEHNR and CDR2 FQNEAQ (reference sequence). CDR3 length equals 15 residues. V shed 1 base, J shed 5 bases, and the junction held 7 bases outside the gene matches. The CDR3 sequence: CASSLVEGGGTEAFF. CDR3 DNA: TGTGCCAGCAGCTTAGTTGAAGGGGGCGGAACTGAAGCTTTCTTT.

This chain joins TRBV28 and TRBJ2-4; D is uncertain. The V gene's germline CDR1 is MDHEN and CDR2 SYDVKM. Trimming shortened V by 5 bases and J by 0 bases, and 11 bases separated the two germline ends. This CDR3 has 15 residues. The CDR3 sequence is CASSPSSEAKNIQYF. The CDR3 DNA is TGTGCCAGCAGTCCTAGTTCAGAAGCCAAAAACATTCAGTACTTC.

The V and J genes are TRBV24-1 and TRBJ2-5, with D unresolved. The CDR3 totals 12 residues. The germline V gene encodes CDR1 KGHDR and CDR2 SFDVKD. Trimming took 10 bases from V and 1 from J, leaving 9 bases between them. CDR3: CATSEAQETQYF. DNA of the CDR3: TGTGCCACATCTGAGGCCCAAGAGACCCAGTACTTC.

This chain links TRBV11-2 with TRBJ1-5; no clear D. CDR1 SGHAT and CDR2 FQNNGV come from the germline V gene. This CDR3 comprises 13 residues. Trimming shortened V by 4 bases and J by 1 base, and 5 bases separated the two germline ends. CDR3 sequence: CASSSQSNQPQHF. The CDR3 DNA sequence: TGTGCCAGCAGCTCCCAAAGCAATCAGCCCCAGCATTTT.

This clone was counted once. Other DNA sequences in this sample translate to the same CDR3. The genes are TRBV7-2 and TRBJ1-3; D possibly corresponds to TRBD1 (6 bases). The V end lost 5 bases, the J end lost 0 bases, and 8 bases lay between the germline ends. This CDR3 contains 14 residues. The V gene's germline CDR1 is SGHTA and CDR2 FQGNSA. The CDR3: CASSLDSSGNTIYF. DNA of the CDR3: TGTGCCAGCAGCCTGGACAGCTCTGGAAACACCATATATTTT.

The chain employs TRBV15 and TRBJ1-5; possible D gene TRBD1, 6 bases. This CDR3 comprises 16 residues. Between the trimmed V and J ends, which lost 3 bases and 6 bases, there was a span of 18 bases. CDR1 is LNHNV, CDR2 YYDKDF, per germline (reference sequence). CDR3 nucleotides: TGTGCCACCAGCAGTGACAGGCTGGGTGGAGGTCAGCCCCAGCATTTT. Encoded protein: CATSSDRLGGGQPQHF.

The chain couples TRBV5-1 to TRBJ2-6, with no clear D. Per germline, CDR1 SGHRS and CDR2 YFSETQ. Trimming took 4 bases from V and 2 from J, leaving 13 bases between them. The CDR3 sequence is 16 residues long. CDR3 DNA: TGCGCCAGCAGCCCCGATGTGGCCCCTGGGGCCAACGTCCTGACTTTC. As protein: CASSPDVAPGANVLTF.

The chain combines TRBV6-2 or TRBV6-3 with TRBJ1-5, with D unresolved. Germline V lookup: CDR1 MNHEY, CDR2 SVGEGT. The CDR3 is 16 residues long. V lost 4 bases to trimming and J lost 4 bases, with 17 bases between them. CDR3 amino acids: CASSSRLPTPNQPQHF. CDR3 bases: TGTGCCAGCAGTTCCCGGTTGCCTACCCCGAATCAGCCCCAGCATTTT.

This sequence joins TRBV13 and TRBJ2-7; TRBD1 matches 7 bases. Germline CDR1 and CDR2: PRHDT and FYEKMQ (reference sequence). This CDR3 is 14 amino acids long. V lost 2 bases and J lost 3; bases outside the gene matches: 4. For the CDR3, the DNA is TGTGCCAGCAGCTTAAGGGACAGTAGCTACGAGCAGTACTTC. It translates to CASSLRDSSYEQYF. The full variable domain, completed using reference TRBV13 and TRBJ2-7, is AAGVIQSPRHLIKEKRETATLKCYPIPRHDTVYWYQQGPGQDPQFLISFYEKMQSDKGSIPDRFSAQQFSDYHSELNMSSLELGDSALYFCASSLRDSSYEQYFGPGTRLTVT.